This is a list of T cell receptor beta chains from one sample in a study of blood T cell repertoires in COVID-19. Generated by immunoSEQ multiplex PCR, the TCRdb table keeps only in-frame clones and is missing some. The sample yields 130,000 or so clones, 75% to 90% seen once. Sequencing input: peripheral blood. The receptors were sampled from a man aged 50-60 years with active COVID-19. Both conserved end residues are part of each CDR3. D genes are given only for firm matches. Clone size appears in some rows only: once, few, many, or a class for an expanded clone.

d_call | clone_size | j_call | v_call | cdr3_nt | cdr3_aa
TRBD2 | NA | TRBJ2-1 | TRBV10-3 | TGTGCCATCAGTGAGTCTACTAGCGGGGGGCCCTATGAGCAGTTCTTC | CAISESTSGGPYEQFF
NA | NA | TRBJ2-3 | TRBV24-1 | TGTGCCACCAGTGATTCAGGGTCTGATACGCAGTATTTT | CATSDSGSDTQYF
NA | NA | TRBJ1-6 | TRBV5-4 | TGTGCCAGCAGAGTGATTGGACCCAGGGGTGATTCACCCCTCCACTTT | CASRVIGPRGDSPLHF
NA | NA | TRBJ1-1 | TRBV6-5 | TGTGCCAGCAGTCTCAGGGAATTTGGTGAAGCTTTCTTT | CASSLREFGEAFF
TRBD1 | once | TRBJ2-3 | TRBV5-5 | TGTGCCAGCAGCTTTACAGGGGGAGATACGCAGTATTTT | CASSFTGGDTQYF
NA | NA | TRBJ2-1 | TRBV5-1 | TGCGCCAGCAGTCGGTCGTACGCGGACTACAATGAGCAGTTCTTC | CASSRSYADYNEQFF
TRBD1 | NA | TRBJ1-2 | TRBV18 | TGTGCCAGCTCATCGGGACCGGGACAGGCGAACTATGGCTACACCTTC | CASSSGPGQANYGYTF
NA | NA | TRBJ1-5 | TRBV15 | TGTGCCACCAGCAGAGGTCCCCAGGCAGGGGTGGTAGGACAGCCCCAGCATTTT | CATSRGPQAGVVGQPQHF
TRBD1 | NA | TRBJ1-5 | TRBV3-1/TRBV3-2 | TGTGCCAGCAGCCAGGGGACAGGCCGACGTCAGCCCCAGCATTTT | CASSQGTGRRQPQHF
TRBD1 | NA | TRBJ1-6 | TRBV11-2 | TGTGCCAGCAGTCGCGGGACAGTTAGAGGGTCACCCCTCCACTTT | CASSRGTVRGSPLHF
NA | NA | TRBJ2-5 | TRBV6-2/TRBV6-3 | TGTGCCAGCAGTTACTCTCTATTTCCGTTGGGGCCAAAACGACAAGAGACCCAGTACTTC | CASSYSLFPLGPKRQETQYF
NA | NA | TRBJ1-1 | TRBV7-6 | TGTGCCAGCAGCTTAGAGGGGGGGTCGGGTGAAGCTTTCTTT | CASSLEGGSGEAFF
NA | NA | TRBJ1-1 | TRBV5-4 | TGTGCCAGCAGCTCCTATGGCAGGGGTTACACTGAAGCTTTCTTT | CASSSYGRGYTEAFF
TRBD2 | NA | TRBJ2-7 | TRBV6-1 | TGTGCCAGCAGTGAAGCCTGGCGGGGGGTTTATTCCGAGCAGTACTTC | CASSEAWRGVYSEQYF
NA | NA | TRBJ2-3 | TRBV10-3 | TGTGCCATCGCCGCCGACCCGAGGACAGATACGCAGTATTTT | CAIAADPRTDTQYF
TRBD2 | NA | TRBJ2-3 | TRBV14 | TGTGCCAGCAGCCCCCTAGGAAATAGCGGGGGGACCACAGATACGCAGTATTTT | CASSPLGNSGGTTDTQYF
NA | NA | TRBJ1-1 | TRBV27 | TGTGCCAGCAGCCAACAGGGCTCCTGGGGAGCTTTCTTT | CASSQQGSWGAFF
TRBD1 | NA | TRBJ2-7 | TRBV14 | TGTGCCAGCAGCGAAACGACAGGGCTTTTGTACGAGCAGTACTTC | CASSETTGLLYEQYF
TRBD2 | NA | TRBJ2-1 | TRBV5-4 | TGTGCCAGCAGCCGCCGGGGGGAAGGGAGAAACAATGAGCAGTTCTTC | CASSRRGEGRNNEQFF
NA | NA | TRBJ1-2 | TRBV3-1/TRBV3-2 | TGTGCCAGCAGCAGTTCGGGGACTCCCTATGGCTACACCTTC | CASSSSGTPYGYTF
TRBD1 | few | TRBJ1-3 | TRBV6-2/TRBV6-3 | TGTGCCAGCAGCGAACAGGGGTCTGGAAACACCATATATTTT | CASSEQGSGNTIYF
TRBD2 | few | TRBJ2-3 | TRBV7-2 | TGTGCCAGCAGCCCACGACTAGCGGGGAGCACAGATACGCAGTATTTT | CASSPRLAGSTDTQYF
TRBD1 | once | TRBJ1-1 | TRBV3-1/TRBV3-2 | TGTGCCAGCAGTGACAGGGACACTGAAGCTTTCTTT | CASSDRDTEAFF
NA | NA | TRBJ1-4 | TRBV5-6 | TGTGCCAGCAGCATTGGGAGGGGGGTAAATGAAAAACTGTTTTTT | CASSIGRGVNEKLFF
TRBD1 | NA | TRBJ1-1 | TRBV30 | TGTGCCTGGAGTAAACCGACAGGGGGCGATTTAACCACTGAAGCTTTCTTT | CAWSKPTGGDLTTEAFF
NA | NA | TRBJ2-3 | TRBV11-2 | TGTGCCAGCAGCCCTGGGACTGCCGCGGATACGCAGTATTTT | CASSPGTAADTQYF
NA | NA | TRBJ1-2 | TRBV5-5 | TGTGCCAGCAGCTTGGACTGGACGGGAATTAACTATGGCTACACCTTC | CASSLDWTGINYGYTF
NA | NA | TRBJ2-7 | TRBV2 | TGTGCCAGCAGGGTAGGGGGGGCGGAGCAGTACTTC | CASRVGGAEQYF